The source of this TCR beta chain is a study of blood T cell repertoires in COVID-19. Measured with immunoSEQ multiplex PCR; TCRdb has only the in-frame clones, and not every one. Of some 260,000 clones detected, roughly four fifths appear once; the ten largest clones hold around 3.9%. Researchers sorted participants into cohorts using their self-reported clinical history. Sequencing used PBMCs or T cells enriched from blood (not recorded which). The sequence was collected from a man aged 25 to 45 with acute COVID-19.

CDR3 DNA sequence: TGTGCCAGCGGACGACAGGGAACTGGCACTGAAGCTTTCTTT. It is translated as CASGRQGTGTEAFF. This chain joins TRBV25-1 and TRBJ1-1; 7 positions match TRBD1. Germline CDR1 is MGHDK and CDR2 is SYGVNS. The CDR3 extends over 14 amino acids. J gave up 4 bases and V 8 bases, and 10 bases lay outside the gene matches.